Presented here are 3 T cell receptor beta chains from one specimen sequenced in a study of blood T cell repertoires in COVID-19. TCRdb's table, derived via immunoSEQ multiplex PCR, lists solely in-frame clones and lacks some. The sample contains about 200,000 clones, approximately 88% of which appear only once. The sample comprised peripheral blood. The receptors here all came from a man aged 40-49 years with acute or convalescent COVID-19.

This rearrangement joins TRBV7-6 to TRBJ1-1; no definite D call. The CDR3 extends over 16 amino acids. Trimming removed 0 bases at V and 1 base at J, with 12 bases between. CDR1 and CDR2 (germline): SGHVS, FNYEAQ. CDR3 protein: CASSLALTGRNTEAFF. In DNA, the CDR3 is TGTGCCAGCAGCTTAGCGTTGACGGGTCGGAACACTGAAGCTTTCTTT.

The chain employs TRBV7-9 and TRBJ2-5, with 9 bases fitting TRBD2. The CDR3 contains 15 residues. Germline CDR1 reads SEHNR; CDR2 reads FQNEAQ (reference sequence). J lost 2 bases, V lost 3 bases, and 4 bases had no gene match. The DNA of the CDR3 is TGTGCCAGCAGCTTTCTAAGCGGGGGGCAAGAGACCCAGTACTTC. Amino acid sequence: CASSFLSGGQETQYF.

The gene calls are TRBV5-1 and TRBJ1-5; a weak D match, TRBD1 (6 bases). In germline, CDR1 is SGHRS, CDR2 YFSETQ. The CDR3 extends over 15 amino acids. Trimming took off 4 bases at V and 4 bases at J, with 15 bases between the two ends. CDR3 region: CASSGGTGRNQPQHF. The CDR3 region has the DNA TGCGCCAGCAGCGGCGGAACAGGGCGTAATCAGCCCCAGCATTTT.